Presented here are 24 T cell receptor beta chains from one specimen sequenced in a study of vaccination effects on CD4 cells after COVID-19. Cultured cells yielded isolated CD4+ T cells after around 10 days. It was two doses of either the BNT162b2 or mRNA-1273 vaccine that participants received. The data were produced by immunoSEQ multiplex PCR, yet TCRdb's version contains in-frame clones alone and is incomplete. Here the sample spans tens of thousands of clones, nearly 75% being singletons. The antigens of these receptors remain unknown. The source material was CD4+ T cells from PBMCs cultured without peptide, sampled after COVID-19 vaccination. The receptors derive from a human donor who received a COVID-19 vaccine.

The chain combines TRBV7-3 with TRBJ2-3; TRBD2 matches 12 bases. The CDR3 covers 17 residues. J was trimmed by 3 bases and V by 4 bases; bases with no gene match: 8. Germline V gene lookup returns CDR1 SGHTA and CDR2 FQGTGA. CDR3 in DNA: TGTGCCAGCAGCTCTGCTAGCGGGGGGGCTTCTACAGATACGCAGTATTTT. It translates to CASSSASGGASTDTQYF.

The rearrangement uses TRBV7-9 and TRBJ1-4; tentatively, D is TRBD1 (5 bases). Germline V gene data show CDR1 as SEHNR and CDR2 as FQNEAQ (reference sequence). The CDR3 runs 16 residues. The germline V and J ends were trimmed by 3 bases and 0 bases, with 11 bases remaining between them. The CDR3 region has the DNA TGTGCCAGCAGCTTTTTCCGGACACCAACTAATGAAAAACTGTTTTTT. Its protein product is CASSFFRTPTNEKLFF.

This clone was found a few times. J is TRBJ1-1 and V is TRBV5-1; D not certain. CDR3 length equals 15 residues. CDR1 is SGHRS and CDR2 is YFSETQ in the germline V gene. The germline V and J ends were trimmed by 4 bases and 1 base, with 14 bases remaining between them. In DNA, the CDR3 is TGCGCCAGCAGCACCCTCTACGGCGGGAACACTGAAGCTTTCTTT. This translates into CASSTLYGGNTEAFF.

This chain joins TRBV7-3 and TRBJ2-6; maybe TRBD1 (5 bases). Germline V gives CDR1 SGHTA, CDR2 FQGTGA. There are 15 residues in the CDR3. Trimming pared 4 bases from V and 0 bases from J, leaving 7 bases between. The CDR3 sequence: CASSSGFSGANVLTF. CDR3 sequence (DNA): TGTGCCAGCAGCTCAGGGTTCTCTGGGGCCAACGTCCTGACTTTC.

The V and J genes are TRBV6-6 and TRBJ2-7; tentatively, D is TRBD2 (5 bases). Germline V gene sequence: CDR1 MNHNY, CDR2 SVGAGI (reference sequence). Deletions cut 2 bases from V and 5 bases from J, with 10 bases between. This CDR3 region has 13 residues. CDR3: CASSYRGLNEQYV. Here the CDR3 DNA reads TGTGCCAGCAGTTACCGGGGTCTCAACGAGCAGTACGTC.

This clone has just a few counts. The CDR3 DNA reads TGCAGTGCTAGTAACGGGGGTAACTCTGGAAACACCATATATTTT. Translation: CSASNGGNSGNTIYF. The chain employs TRBV20-1 and TRBJ1-3; a weak D match, TRBD1 (5 bases). V dropped 3 bases and J dropped 0 bases, with 12 bases sitting between them. The CDR3 is made up of 15 amino acids. The germline gives CDR1 DFQATT, CDR2 SNEGSKA (reference sequence).

The genes are TRBV18 and TRBJ1-2, with D perhaps matching TRBD1 (6 bases). Germline lookup yields CDR1 KGHSH and CDR2 LQKENI. This CDR3 is 15 amino acids long. Trimming stripped 3 bases from V and 8 bases from J, with 19 bases between. CDR3 sequence reads: CASSPDIQGSKGYTF. The DNA of the CDR3 is TGTGCCAGCTCACCCGACATACAGGGCTCGAAGGGCTACACCTTC. The whole variable domain, filled in from reference TRBV18 and TRBJ1-2, reads NAGVMQNPRHLVRRRGQEARLRCSPMKGHSHVYWYRQLPEEGLKFMVYLQKENIIDESGMPKERFSAEFPKEGPSILRIQQVVRGDSAAYFCASSPDIQGSKGYTFGSGTRLTVV.

This sequence joins TRBV5-1 and TRBJ2-7; D might be TRBD2 (5 bases). There are 14 residues in the CDR3. In germline, CDR1 is SGHRS, CDR2 YFSETQ. The V end lost 7 bases, the J end lost 2 bases, and 16 bases lay between the germline ends. CDR3 sequence: CASEGTKSPYEQYV. For the CDR3, the DNA is TGCGCCAGCGAGGGAACAAAGAGTCCCTACGAGCAGTACGTC.

V is TRBV3-1 (or the pseudogene TRBV3-2) and J is TRBJ1-2; 8 bases agree with TRBD1. This CDR3 has 13 amino acids. CDR1 is LGHDT, CDR2 YNNKEL, per germline (reference sequence). V was clipped by 4 bases and J by 8 bases; unmatched bases: 6. CDR3 nucleotide sequence: TGTGCCAGCAGCCGGCAGGGGGCCCGCGGCTACACCTTC. Translation gives CASSRQGARGYTF.

On this clone: One junction end does not reproduce the germline sequence, and a read error may be involved. This chain connects TRBV30 to TRBJ2-5; D is possibly TRBD2 (6 bases). Per the germline V gene, CDR1 is GTSNPN and CDR2 is SVGIG (reference sequence). The CDR3 is 14 amino acids. CDR3 DNA: TGTGCCTGGGGTGTGGGGGGTGTCCAAGAGACCCAGTACTTC. Its protein is CAWGVGGVQETQYF.

This rearrangement joins TRBV6-2 or TRBV6-3 to TRBJ1-5; TRBD1 matches 10 bases. Trimming removed 7 bases from V and 11 bases from J; junction bases left unmatched: 20. Germline lookup yields CDR1 MNHEY and CDR2 SVGEGT. The CDR3 runs 17 residues. CDR3 amino acids: CASTPSRTGGIGWTQHF. Here the CDR3 DNA reads TGTGCCAGCACCCCCAGTCGGACAGGGGGGATCGGTTGGACCCAGCATTTT.

The chain uses TRBV11-1 and TRBJ2-3, with 8 bases that match TRBD2. Germline values: CDR1 SGHAT, CDR2 FQDESV (reference sequence). This CDR3 has 15 residues. The V segment lost 5 bases and the J segment 1 base; nucleotides outside the gene matches: 5. As DNA, the CDR3 is TGTGCCAGCAGCCCCGGGGGGGCTCGCACAGATACGCAGTATTTT. It translates to CASSPGGARTDTQYF.

This clone was picked up a small number of times. The CDR3 protein is CASSLDNNYGYTF. The CDR3 region has the DNA TGTGCCAGCAGCTTGGATAATAACTATGGCTACACCTTC. The chain has TRBV7-3 and TRBJ1-2; no clear D gene. Per germline, CDR1 SGHTA and CDR2 FQGTGA. The CDR3 is 13 amino acids. The V gene lost 3 bases and the J gene lost 1 base, with 6 bases spanning the gap.

This clone showed up just once. The V call is TRBV25-1, the J call TRBJ2-1; 7 positions match TRBD1. V dropped 7 bases and J dropped 3; count of bases not matched to a gene: 9. The germline V gene has CDR1 MGHDK and CDR2 SYGVNS. There are 15 residues in the CDR3. The CDR3 DNA sequence: TGTGCCAGCAAACAGGGGCCTTCGAACTACAATGAGCAGTTCTTC. It codes for CASKQGPSNYNEQFF.

The chain employs TRBV5-8 and TRBJ1-1; no clear D. This CDR3 region has 12 residues. From germline, CDR1 is SGHTS and CDR2 YDEGEE. Trimming shortened V by 5 bases and J by 11 bases, and 16 bases separated the two germline ends. CDR3 region: CASSSPPQSAFF. CDR3 coding DNA: TGTGCCAGCAGTTCTCCTCCTCAATCTGCTTTCTTT.

This chain links TRBV23-1 with TRBJ2-4; 8 bases agree with TRBD1. TRBV23-1 is annotated as an ORF whose role is uncertain. J lost 1 base, V lost 3 bases, and 2 bases had no gene match. This CDR3 has 15 residues. The CDR3 region is CASSQWTGAKNIQYF. In DNA, the CDR3 is TGCGCCAGCAGTCAGTGGACAGGGGCCAAAAACATTCAGTACTTC.

The V call is TRBV30, the J call TRBJ2-3, with 7 bases aligning to TRBD2. Losses at the gene ends were 3 bases for V and 3 bases for J; bases not matched to a gene: 9. CDR3 length: 15 amino acids. Germline CDR1 is GTSNPN and CDR2 is SVGIG (reference sequence). The CDR3 loop reads CAWRIQTSPTDTQYF. In DNA, the CDR3 is TGTGCCTGGAGGATACAGACTAGCCCGACAGATACGCAGTATTTT.

The J gene is TRBJ1-4, the V gene TRBV6-5; D gene uncertain. The germline V and J ends were trimmed by 7 bases and 4 bases, with 13 bases remaining between them. CDR1 is MNHEY, CDR2 SVGAGI, per germline. The CDR3 is made up of 14 amino acids. The CDR3 region has the DNA TGTGCCAGCAACCGAAATTTCGATAATGAAAAACTGTTTTTT. Translating gives CASNRNFDNEKLFF.

The J gene is TRBJ2-2, the V gene TRBV5-4; no firm D call. The CDR3 contains 11 residues. Germline lookup yields CDR1 SGHNT and CDR2 YYREEE (reference sequence). The V end was cut by 2 bases, the J end by 6 bases, with 2 bases between. CDR3 region: CASSFAGELFF. The CDR3 region has the DNA TGTGCCAGCAGCTTTGCCGGGGAGCTGTTTTTT.

The rearrangement joins TRBV18 to TRBJ2-7; 8 nucleotides align to TRBD1. Germline assignment: CDR1 KGHSH and CDR2 LQKENI. The CDR3 has 15 residues. Unmatched junction bases numbered 7, after V lost 6 bases and J lost 0 bases. The CDR3 bases are TGTGCCAGCTCGTTCGGACAGGGCGGCTCCTACGAGCAGTACGTC. Translated, it gives CASSFGQGGSYEQYV.

The V call is TRBV14, the J call TRBJ1-3; no firm D call. V lost 6 bases and J 0 bases, leaving 9 bases between the germline ends. CDR1 SGHDN and CDR2 FVKESK come from the germline V gene. This CDR3 has 14 residues. CDR3 DNA: TGTGCCAGCAGGGGAATCGGCTCTGGAAACACCATATATTTT. Its translation: CASRGIGSGNTIYF.

This clone came up once. The rearrangement links TRBV30 to TRBJ2-2; 12 nucleotides match TRBD1. The CDR3 is 16 residues long. CDR1 GTSNPN and CDR2 SVGIG come from the germline V gene (reference sequence). V trimming: 6 bases; J trimming: 5 bases; junction bases outside the gene matches: 10. As DNA, the CDR3 is TGTGCCTGTCGAGTCGGGACAGGGGGCAAAACCGGGGAGCTGTTTTTT. Translated, it gives CACRVGTGGKTGELFF.

This chain links TRBV4-1 with TRBJ1-6; the match to TRBD1 covers 9 bases. From germline, CDR1 is MGHRA and CDR2 YSYEKL. V dropped 2 bases and J dropped 10; count of bases not matched to a gene: 6. The CDR3 length is 15 residues. This CDR3 reads CASSQNRDRASPLHF. In DNA, the CDR3 is TGCGCCAGCAGCCAAAACAGGGACAGGGCATCACCCCTCCACTTT.

The chain uses TRBV3-1 (or the pseudogene TRBV3-2) and TRBJ1-3; tentative D call: TRBD1 (5 bases). The CDR3 length is 15 residues. V was clipped by 0 bases and J by 6 bases, with 12 bases between them. Germline values: CDR1 LGHDT, CDR2 YNNKEL (reference sequence). CDR3 residues: CASSQDGGVTNTIYF. The CDR3 DNA reads as TGTGCCAGCAGCCAAGATGGGGGGGTAACAAACACCATATATTTT.